Following are 5 T cell receptor beta chains from one sample sequenced in a study of blood T cells in healthy people across ages. Sample-barcoded 5' priming and a J-beta primer mix drove a second PCR of about 6 to 12 cycles. TCRdb processed the 5' RACE reads anew with MiXCR; each CDR3 protein has one entry. The table includes fewer than 900,000 distinct CDR3 sequences, 43% detected once. Source material: blood. These receptors were collected from a woman in her sixties in good health.

On this clonotype: Relative to the germline gene, one junction end is altered; a read error may explain this. The chain recombines TRBV7-3 with TRBJ2-1; D remains ambiguous. The CDR3 totals 13 residues. Germline CDR1 reads SGHTA; CDR2 reads FQGTGA. DNA of the CDR3: TGTTCCAGCAGCCTGGGTTCCTACAATGAGCAGTTCTTC. It encodes CSSSLGSYNEQFF. The full variable domain, rest sourced from reference TRBV7-3 and TRBJ2-1, is GAGVSQTPSNKVTEKGKYVELRCDPISGHTALYWYRQSLGQGPEFLIYFQGTGAADDSGLPNDRFFAVRPEGSVSTLKIQRTERGDSAVYLCSSSLGSYNEQFFGPGTRLTVL.

This clonotype appeared a few times. The rearrangement links TRBV20-1 to TRBJ2-1, with 10 bases identical to TRBD2. Germline V gives CDR1 DFQATT, CDR2 SNEGSKA (reference sequence). The CDR3 runs 14 residues. The J segment lost 6 bases and the V segment lost 5 bases, leaving 7 bases of the junction unmatched. CDR3 sequence: CSAYKLAGPNEQFF. CDR3 coding DNA: TGCAGTGCTTACAAACTAGCGGGACCCAATGAGCAGTTCTTC.

This clonotype was seen a handful of times. The CDR3 protein is CASTPTSRQFF. The CDR3 DNA reads TGTGCCAGCACGCCTACGTCGAGGCAGTTCTTC. The J gene is TRBJ2-1, the V gene TRBV12-3 or TRBV12-4; D uncertain. Trimming stripped 7 bases from V and 12 bases from J, with 13 bases between. The length of the CDR3 is 11 residues.

This clonotype was picked up a small number of times. This sequence joins TRBV4-1 and TRBJ1-5; D gene unclear. CDR1 MGHRA and CDR2 YSYEKL come from the germline V gene. The CDR3 spans 13 residues. V lost 4 bases and J lost 7, with 11 bases in between. In DNA, the CDR3 is TGCGCCAGCAGCCCGCGAAGGCGGCAGCCCCAGCATTTT. This sequence encodes CASSPRRRQPQHF.

The rearrangement links TRBV14 to TRBJ2-1, with D uncertain. CDR1 and CDR2 (germline): SGHDN, FVKESK. V lost 1 base and J lost 9, with 4 bases in between. CDR3 size: 11 residues. Here the CDR3 reads CASSQVLEQFF. The CDR3 nucleotides are TGTGCCAGCAGCCAAGTGCTTGAGCAGTTCTTC.